This T cell receptor (beta chain) was observed in a study of OX40 agonist ivuxolimab in advanced cancers. V dropped 3 bases and J dropped 7 bases, with 16 bases sitting between them. This CDR3 is built from 14 residues. CDR1 MDHEN and CDR2 SYDVKM come from the germline V gene. TCRdb's copy holds only in-frame clones and misses some; the assay was immunoSEQ multiplex PCR. The table includes 23,000 or so clones, around 80% detected once. The TCR was taken from an adult with an advanced solid tumor such as melanoma, head and neck, liver or kidney cancer. Here the sequenced sample was CD4+ or CD8+ T cells sorted from blood, taken in a trial of the OX40 agonist ivuxolimab. This sequence joins TRBV28 and TRBJ2-7; D gene unclear. CDR3 sequence reads: CASSLSFAPREQYF. The CDR3 coding sequence is TGTGCCAGCAGTTTGTCGTTTGCCCCTAGGGAGCAGTACTTC.